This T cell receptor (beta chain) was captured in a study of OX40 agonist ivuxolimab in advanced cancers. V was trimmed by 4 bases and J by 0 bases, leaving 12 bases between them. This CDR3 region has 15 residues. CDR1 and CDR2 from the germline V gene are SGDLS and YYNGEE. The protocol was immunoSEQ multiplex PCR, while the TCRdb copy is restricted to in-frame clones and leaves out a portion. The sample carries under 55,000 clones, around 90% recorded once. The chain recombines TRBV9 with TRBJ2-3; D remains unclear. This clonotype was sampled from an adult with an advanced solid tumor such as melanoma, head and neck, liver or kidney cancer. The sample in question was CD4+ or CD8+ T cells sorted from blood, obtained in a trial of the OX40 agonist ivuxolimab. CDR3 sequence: CASSIQRTSTDTQYF. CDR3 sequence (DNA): TGTGCCAGCAGCATTCAGAGAACTAGCACAGATACGCAGTATTTT.